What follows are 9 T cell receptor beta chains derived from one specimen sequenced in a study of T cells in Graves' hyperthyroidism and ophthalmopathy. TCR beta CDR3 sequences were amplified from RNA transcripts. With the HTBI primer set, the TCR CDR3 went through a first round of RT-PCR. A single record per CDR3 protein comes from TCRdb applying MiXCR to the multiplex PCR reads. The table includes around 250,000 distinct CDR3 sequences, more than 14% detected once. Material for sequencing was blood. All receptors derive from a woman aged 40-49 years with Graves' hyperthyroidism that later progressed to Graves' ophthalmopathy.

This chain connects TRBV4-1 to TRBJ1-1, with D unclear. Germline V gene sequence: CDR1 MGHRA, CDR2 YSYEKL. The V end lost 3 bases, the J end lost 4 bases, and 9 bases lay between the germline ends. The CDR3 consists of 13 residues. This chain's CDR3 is CASSQATSTEAFF. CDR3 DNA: TGCGCCAGCAGCCAGGCTACGAGCACTGAAGCTTTCTTT.

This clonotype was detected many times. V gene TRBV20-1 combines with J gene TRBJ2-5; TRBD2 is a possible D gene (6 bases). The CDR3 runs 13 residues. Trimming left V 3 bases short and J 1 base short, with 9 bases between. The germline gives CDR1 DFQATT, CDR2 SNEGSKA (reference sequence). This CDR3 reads CSASGSPQETQYF. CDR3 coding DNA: TGCAGTGCTAGCGGGAGCCCCCAAGAGACCCAGTACTTC.

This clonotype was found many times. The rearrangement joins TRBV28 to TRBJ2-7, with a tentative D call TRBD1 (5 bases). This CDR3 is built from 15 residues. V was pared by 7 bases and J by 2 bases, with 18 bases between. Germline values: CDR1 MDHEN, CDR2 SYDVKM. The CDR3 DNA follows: TGTGCCAGCACCAATCCGGACATCTACCCCTACGAGCAGTACTTC. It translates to CASTNPDIYPYEQYF.

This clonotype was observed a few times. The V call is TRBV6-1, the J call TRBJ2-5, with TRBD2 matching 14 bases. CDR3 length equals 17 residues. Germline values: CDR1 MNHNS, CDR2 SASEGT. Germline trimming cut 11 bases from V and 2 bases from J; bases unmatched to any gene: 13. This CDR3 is CALHPPGLAGVQETQYF. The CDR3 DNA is TGTGCCTTACACCCGCCGGGACTAGCGGGAGTTCAAGAGACCCAGTACTTC.

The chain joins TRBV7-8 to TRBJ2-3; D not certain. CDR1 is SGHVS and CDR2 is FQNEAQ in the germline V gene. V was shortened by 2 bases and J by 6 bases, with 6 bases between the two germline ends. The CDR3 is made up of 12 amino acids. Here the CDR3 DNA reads TGTGCCAGCAGCTTAATCGTGGATACGCAGTATTTT. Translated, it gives CASSLIVDTQYF.

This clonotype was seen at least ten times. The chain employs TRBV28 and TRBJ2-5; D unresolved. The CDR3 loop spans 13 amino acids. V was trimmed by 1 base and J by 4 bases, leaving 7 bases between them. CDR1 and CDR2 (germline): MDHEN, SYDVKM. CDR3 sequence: CASSLSVIETQYF. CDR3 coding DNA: TGTGCCAGCAGTTTATCAGTAATAGAGACCCAGTACTTC.

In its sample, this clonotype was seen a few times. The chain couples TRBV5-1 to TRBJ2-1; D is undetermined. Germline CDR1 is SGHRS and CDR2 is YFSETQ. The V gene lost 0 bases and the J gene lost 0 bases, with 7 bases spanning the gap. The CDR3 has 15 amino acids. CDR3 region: CASSLVVSSYNEQFF. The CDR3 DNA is TGCGCCAGCAGCTTGGTAGTCAGCTCCTACAATGAGCAGTTCTTC.

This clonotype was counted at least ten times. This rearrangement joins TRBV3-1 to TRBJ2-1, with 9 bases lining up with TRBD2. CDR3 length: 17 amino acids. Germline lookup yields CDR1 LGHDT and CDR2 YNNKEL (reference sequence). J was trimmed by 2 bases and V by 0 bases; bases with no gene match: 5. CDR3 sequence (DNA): TGTGCCAGCAGCCAAGAGATCTTAGCGGGAGCCTACAATGAGCAGTTCTTC. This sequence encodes CASSQEILAGAYNEQFF.

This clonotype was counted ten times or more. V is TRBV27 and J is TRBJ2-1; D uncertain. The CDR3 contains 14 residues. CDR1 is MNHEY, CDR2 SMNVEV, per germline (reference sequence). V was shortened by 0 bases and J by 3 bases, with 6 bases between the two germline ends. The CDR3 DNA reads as TGTGCCAGCAGTTTATCAGCCAGCTACAATGAGCAGTTCTTC. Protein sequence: CASSLSASYNEQFF.